The 27 T cell receptor beta chains reported below all come from one sample, sequenced in a study of blood T cell repertoires in COVID-19. Using immunoSEQ multiplex PCR, the repertoire was profiled, and TCRdb retains in-frame clones only, with some absent. The sample shows around 70,000 clones, more than 75% of them seen only once. The sample comprised peripheral blood. Source of these receptors: a human donor in a cohort sampled during active COVID-19.

The rearrangement links TRBV19 to TRBJ2-6, with D uncertain. Germline V lookup: CDR1 LNHDA, CDR2 SQIVND (reference sequence). Trimming shortened V by 8 bases and J by 1 base, and 3 bases separated the two germline ends. The CDR3 is made up of 12 amino acids. The CDR3, as DNA: TGTGCCAGTCGGTCTGGGGCCAACGTCCTGACTTTC. It is translated as CASRSGANVLTF.

The chain joins TRBV7-6 to TRBJ2-7; TRBD1 aligns across 9 bases. CDR1 is SGHVS, CDR2 FNYEAQ, per germline. The CDR3 has 13 amino acids. The V and J ends lost 3 bases and 6 bases, in that order; junction bases with no gene match: 3. The CDR3: CASSFTGGGEQYF. In DNA, the CDR3 is TGTGCCAGCAGCTTTACAGGGGGCGGCGAGCAGTACTTC.

V usage is TRBV27 and J usage is TRBJ2-7, with D unresolved. CDR3 length: 15 residues. V lost 3 bases, J lost 2 bases, and 14 bases lay in between. CDR1 is MNHEY, CDR2 SMNVEV, per germline (reference sequence). This CDR3 is CASSFYPPDTYEQYF. CDR3 sequence (DNA): TGTGCCAGCAGTTTTTACCCCCCTGACACCTACGAGCAGTACTTC.

This clone was recorded a few times. The DNA for the CDR3 is TGTGCCAGCAGCTTGGAAACCCGACTAGCGGGAGGGCCGGGAGAGACCCAGTACTTC. This encodes CASSLETRLAGGPGETQYF. J is TRBJ2-5 and V is TRBV5-6, with TRBD2 matching over 14 bases. The V gene end was trimmed by 0 bases and the J gene end by 4 bases; junction bases not matched to a gene: 11. The CDR3 extends over 19 amino acids. Germline V lookup: CDR1 SGHDT, CDR2 YYEEEE.

The V call is TRBV7-9, the J call TRBJ2-3; 9 bases fit TRBD1. The CDR3 spans 15 residues. V trimming: 7 bases; J trimming: 1 base; junction bases outside the gene matches: 6. Germline V gene lookup returns CDR1 SEHNR and CDR2 FQNEAQ (reference sequence). The CDR3 nucleotides are TGTGCCAGCAACCCTAGGGACAGGGGCACAGATACGCAGTATTTT. This encodes CASNPRDRGTDTQYF.

The chain has TRBV5-1 and TRBJ2-7, with 11 bases matching TRBD2. This CDR3 contains 14 residues. Germline trimming cut 0 bases from V and 7 bases from J; bases unmatched to any gene: 3. Per germline, CDR1 SGHRS and CDR2 YFSETQ. CDR3 region: CASSLGSGRGEQYF. CDR3 in DNA: TGCGCCAGCAGCTTGGGTAGCGGGAGGGGTGAGCAGTACTTC.

This clone was seen more than once but under ten times. The V gene is TRBV7-6, the J gene TRBJ2-2, with D possibly TRBD2 on 7 matching bases. CDR1 is SGHVS and CDR2 is FNYEAQ in the germline V gene. The CDR3 consists of 18 residues. With 4 bases removed from V and 6 bases from J, the gap between germline ends came to 24 bases. CDR3 in amino acids: CASSSWGGSTAPPGELFF. The CDR3 DNA follows: TGTGCCAGCAGCTCCTGGGGGGGCAGTACGGCTCCTCCCGGGGAGCTGTTTTTT.

This clone was observed a handful of times. V is TRBV9 and J is TRBJ1-1; D remains ambiguous. CDR3 length: 14 residues. Deletions cut 0 bases from V and 6 bases from J, with 12 bases between. From germline, CDR1 is SGDLS and CDR2 YYNGEE. The CDR3 DNA follows: TGTGCCAGCAGCGTAGTGTCCCAGGCCGCTGAAGCTTTCTTT. Its translation: CASSVVSQAAEAFF.

This rearrangement joins TRBV5-6 to TRBJ2-7, with D tentatively TRBD2 (6 bases). From germline, CDR1 is SGHDT and CDR2 YYEEEE. The CDR3 totals 12 residues. V was cut by 1 base and J by 6 bases, with 8 bases left in between. In DNA form, the CDR3 reads TGTGCCAGCAGCTTGTACGGGAGCGAGCAGTACTTC. Its translation is CASSLYGSEQYF.

The rearrangement uses TRBV5-1 and TRBJ1-1, with 7 bases aligning to TRBD1. The CDR3 is made up of 16 amino acids. With 0 bases clipped from V and 0 bases from J, the junction kept 5 bases outside the gene matches. Germline V gives CDR1 SGHRS, CDR2 YFSETQ. The CDR3 DNA is TGCGCCAGCAGCTTGGCAAGGGACAGCATGAACACTGAAGCTTTCTTT. This translates into CASSLARDSMNTEAFF.

V is TRBV30 and J is TRBJ2-1; D is undetermined. V dropped 2 bases and J dropped 9 bases, with 8 bases sitting between them. The V gene's germline CDR1 is GTSNPN and CDR2 SVGIG (reference sequence). This CDR3 has 11 amino acids. The CDR3 nucleotides are TGTGCCTGGAGTCAGGTTAGTGAGCAGTTCTTC. It specifies CAWSQVSEQFF.

This chain connects TRBV5-5 to TRBJ2-7; 11 nucleotides align to TRBD2. CDR1 and CDR2 from the germline V gene are SGHKS and YYEKEE (reference sequence). The CDR3 sequence is 14 residues long. J gave up 10 bases and V 0 bases, and 6 bases lay outside the gene matches. CDR3 loop: CASSLDLAGGPQYF. As DNA, the CDR3 is TGTGCCAGCAGCTTGGATCTAGCGGGAGGCCCCCAGTACTTC. Full variable domain (rest looked up from reference TRBV5-5 and TRBJ2-7): DAGVTQSPTHLIKTRGQQVTLRCSPISGHKSVSWYQQVLGQGPQFIFQYYEKEERGRGNFPDRFSARQFPNYSSELNVNALLLGDSALYLCASSLDLAGGPQYFGPGTRLTVT.

The chain recombines TRBV14 with TRBJ2-2; TRBD1 matches 9 bases. Germline V lookup: CDR1 SGHDN, CDR2 FVKESK. With V trimmed by 2 bases and J by 7 bases, 5 bases remained unmatched. The CDR3 covers 15 residues. This CDR3 reads CASSQLQGAIGELFF. DNA of the CDR3: TGTGCCAGCAGCCAACTACAGGGGGCAATCGGGGAGCTGTTTTTT.

This chain connects TRBV18 to TRBJ1-4; TRBD1 matches 7 bases. This CDR3 is built from 17 residues. The V and J ends lost 1 base and 0 bases, in that order; junction bases with no gene match: 5. Germline loops: CDR1 KGHSH, CDR2 LQKENI. The CDR3 nucleotides read TGTGCCAGCTCACCACAGGGGGCCGGGGCAACTAATGAAAAACTGTTTTTT. Protein: CASSPQGAGATNEKLFF.

The chain links TRBV6-1 to TRBJ2-3; the match to TRBD2 covers 14 bases. This CDR3 region has 18 residues. V lost 2 bases, J lost 5 bases, and 9 bases stayed unmatched. Germline assignment: CDR1 MNHNS and CDR2 SASEGT. This chain's CDR3 is CASSEFGTSGSVVDTQYF. CDR3 bases: TGTGCCAGCAGTGAATTTGGGACTAGCGGGAGTGTGGTAGATACGCAGTATTTT.

This chain joins TRBV5-4 and TRBJ2-7; weak D call: TRBD1 (6 bases). CDR3 length: 16 amino acids. Germline V CDR1 and CDR2: SGHNT, YYREEE (reference sequence). Trimming took off 4 bases at V and 0 bases at J, with 17 bases between the two ends. The CDR3 here is CASSLAVRGGSYEQYF. The CDR3 nucleotides read TGTGCCAGCAGCCTAGCAGTCAGGGGTGGCTCCTACGAGCAGTACTTC. The complete variable domain, with remaining parts taken from reference TRBV5-4 and TRBJ2-7, reads ETGVTQSPTHLIKTRGQQVTLRCSSQSGHNTVSWYQQALGQGPQFIFQYYREEENGRGNFPPRFSGLQFPNYSSELNVNALELDDSALYLCASSLAVRGGSYEQYFGPGTRLTVT.

The chain links TRBV7-2 to TRBJ1-1, with 8 positions matching TRBD1. Trimming at V came to 5 bases and at J to 1 base, leaving 3 bases not matched to a gene. Looked up from germline, CDR1 is SGHTA and CDR2 is FQGNSA. The CDR3 has 14 amino acids. CDR3 coding DNA: TGTGCCAGCAGCCGTGACAGGGGGAACACTGAAGCTTTCTTT. Its protein is CASSRDRGNTEAFF.

CDR3 nucleotides: TGTGCCAGTAGTATGACGCTCGGTGGGAGCTACGAGCAGTACTTC. Protein sequence: CASSMTLGGSYEQYF. The chain joins TRBV19 to TRBJ2-7; a weak D match, TRBD2 (5 bases). V was clipped by 3 bases and J by 3 bases, with 15 bases between them. Germline values: CDR1 LNHDA, CDR2 SQIVND (reference sequence). This CDR3 contains 15 residues.

The CDR3 coding sequence is TGCGCCAGCAGCTTAGGACAGGCTACTAGCACAGATACGCAGTATTTT. It yields the protein CASSLGQATSTDTQYF. The rearrangement uses TRBV5-1 and TRBJ2-3; 7 nucleotides align to TRBD1. The V and J ends lost 2 bases and 0 bases, in that order; junction bases with no gene match: 6. The CDR3 consists of 16 residues. Looked up from germline, CDR1 is SGHRS and CDR2 is YFSETQ.

The chain couples TRBV27 to TRBJ2-1; 8 nucleotides match TRBD1. CDR3 length: 14 amino acids. Trimming removed 6 bases from V and 10 bases from J; junction bases left unmatched: 11. CDR1 MNHEY and CDR2 SMNVEV come from the germline V gene (reference sequence). The CDR3 region is CASRVDKNRGEQFF. CDR3 DNA: TGTGCCAGCAGGGTGGACAAAAACAGGGGGGAGCAGTTCTTC.

In its sample, this clone was seen once. This sequence joins TRBV5-1 and TRBJ2-5, with 12 bases lining up with TRBD2. CDR3 length: 15 amino acids. CDR1 is SGHRS, CDR2 YFSETQ, per germline. V dropped 4 bases and J dropped 3; count of bases not matched to a gene: 4. The CDR3 loop is CASSPGLAGKETQYF. CDR3 nucleotides: TGCGCCAGCAGCCCCGGACTAGCGGGAAAAGAGACCCAGTACTTC.

The V call is TRBV30, the J call TRBJ1-1, with D tentatively TRBD1 (5 bases). Germline CDR1 reads GTSNPN; CDR2 reads SVGIG (reference sequence). V was shortened by 4 bases and J by 1 base, with 7 bases between the two germline ends. The CDR3 sequence is 12 residues long. The CDR3 here is CAWTGQNTEAFF. As DNA, the CDR3 is TGTGCCTGGACCGGACAGAACACTGAAGCTTTCTTT.

The chain couples TRBV24-1 to TRBJ1-4, with D perhaps TRBD1 (6 bases). V was trimmed by 5 bases and J by 6 bases, leaving 6 bases between them. Germline values: CDR1 KGHDR, CDR2 SFDVKD. The CDR3 covers 12 residues. The CDR3 bases are TGTGCCACCAGTGGACAGGATGAAAAACTGTTTTTT. Its translation: CATSGQDEKLFF.

The chain has TRBV7-2 and TRBJ2-2, with 8 bases matching TRBD2. The CDR3 spans 15 residues. Per the germline V gene, CDR1 is SGHTA and CDR2 is FQGNSA. Unmatched junction bases numbered 8, after V lost 5 bases and J lost 6 bases. The CDR3 spells CASSISGAGAGELFF. CDR3 in DNA: TGTGCCAGCAGCATTAGTGGAGCGGGAGCCGGGGAGCTGTTTTTT. Full variable domain (remainder filled in from reference TRBV7-2 and TRBJ2-2): GAGVSQSPSNKVTEKGKDVELRCDPISGHTALYWYRQSLGQGLEFLIYFQGNSAPDKSGLPSDRFSAERTGGSVSTLTIQRTQQEDSAVYLCASSISGAGAGELFFGEGSRLTVL.

This clone has more than one count but fewer than ten. The chain links TRBV7-2 to TRBJ2-5; 7 bases align to TRBD2. Germline lookup yields CDR1 SGHTA and CDR2 FQGNSA. The CDR3 consists of 15 residues. Unmatched junction bases numbered 7, after V lost 1 base and J lost 5 bases. CDR3 loop: CASSLGGGRHETQYF. CDR3 bases: TGTGCCAGCAGCTTAGGTGGCGGGAGACACGAGACCCAGTACTTC. Complete variable domain (other parts from reference TRBV7-2 and TRBJ2-5): GAGVSQSPSNKVTEKGKDVELRCDPISGHTALYWYRQSLGQGLEFLIYFQGNSAPDKSGLPSDRFSAERTGGSVSTLTIQRTQQEDSAVYLCASSLGGGRHETQYFGPGTRLLVL.

J is TRBJ2-5 and V is TRBV24-1; possibly TRBD2 for D (6 bases). The germline V gene encodes CDR1 KGHDR and CDR2 SFDVKD. The CDR3 contains 13 residues. V lost 4 bases, J lost 5 bases, and 10 bases lay in between. The CDR3 sequence is CATSDGGWETQYF. DNA for the CDR3: TGTGCCACCAGTGACGGAGGGTGGGAGACCCAGTACTTC.

The chain couples TRBV30 to TRBJ1-2, with a tentative D call TRBD1 (6 bases). Trimming stripped 3 bases from V and 8 bases from J, with 13 bases between. This CDR3 spans 12 amino acids. Germline-derived CDR1 and CDR2 are GTSNPN and SVGIG (reference sequence). The CDR3 protein is CAWRGHLGGYTF. CDR3 nucleotide sequence: TGTGCCTGGAGGGGACACCTGGGGGGCTACACCTTC.